This T cell receptor (beta chain) is from a study of CD8+ T cells in alopecia areata. In regard to this clone: Its cognate antigen is unknown.

After isolation, RNA underwent reverse transcription to generate cDNA as the sequencing template. The protocol was immunoSEQ multiplex PCR, while the TCRdb copy is restricted to in-frame clones and leaves out a portion. The sample lists approximately 29,000 clones, 65% to 80% occurring once. Points from the study as a whole: Normal skin contains resident alphabeta T cells, and these are also sequenced in scalp samples.

Sampling of alopecia areata patients yielded lesional scalp punch biopsies as well as peripheral blood. The germline CDR1 and CDR2 sequences are LNHNV and YYDKDF (reference sequence). CDR3 size: 15 residues. Trimming removed 0 bases at V and 0 bases at J, with 7 bases between. The TCR sequence derives from a human donor with alopecia areata. This chain joins TRBV15 and TRBJ2-3; maybe TRBD1 (6 bases). Source material: NKG2D-low CD8+ T cells sorted from blood. The CDR3 bases are TGTGCCACCAGCAGAGACAGGGGCAGCACAGATACGCAGTATTTT. This encodes CATSRDRGSTDTQYF. The entire variable domain, with the rest obtained from reference TRBV15 and TRBJ2-3, is as follows: DAMVIQNPRYQVTQFGKPVTLSCSQTLNHNVMYWYQQKSSQAPKLLFHYYDKDFNNEADTPDNFQSRRPNTSFCFLDIRSPGLGDTAMYLCATSRDRGSTDTQYFGPGTRLTVL.